Reported below is one TCR beta chain. This specimen comes from a study of blood T cell repertoires in COVID-19. In germline, CDR1 is LGHDT, CDR2 YNNKEL (reference sequence). The CDR3 is 18 residues long. The trim removed 2 bases at V and 9 bases at J, leaving 13 bases unmatched. Sequenced by immunoSEQ multiplex PCR; TCRdb stores in-frame clones only, minus some. There are about 160,000 clones in the sample; about 90% occur only once, and 4.5% to 5% lies in the top ten. This clonotype was sampled from a young man with COVID-19, enrolled during active disease. This rearrangement joins TRBV3-1 (or the pseudogene TRBV3-2) to TRBJ2-1; 13 nucleotides match TRBD2. The sample comprised peripheral blood. The CDR3 DNA is TGTGCCAGCAGCCAACCAGGACTAGCGGGAGAGAGGGGGGGTGAGCAGTTCTTC. Its translation: CASSQPGLAGERGGEQFF.